This TCR beta chain was sequenced during a study of T cells after yellow fever vaccination. Germline trimming cut 5 bases from V and 8 bases from J; bases unmatched to any gene: 8. Looked up from germline, CDR1 is DFQATT and CDR2 is SNEGSKA (reference sequence). The CDR3 has 15 amino acids. Via MiXCR, TCRdb re-called the 5' RACE reads, giving one row per CDR3 protein. The data show around 320,000 distinct CDR3 sequences, roughly 10% seen once. The V gene is TRBV20-1, the J gene TRBJ2-3; TRBD2 aligns across 15 bases. The sample here was CD4+ T cells sorted from PBMCs, taken 45 days after the yellow fever booster vaccination. This receptor was taken from a man between 18 and 29 years old who received the YFV17D yellow fever vaccine. The DNA for the CDR3 is TGCAGTGCTTCCGGGACTAGCGGGGGGCATGGTACGCAGTATTTT. Its translation: CSASGTSGGHGTQYF.